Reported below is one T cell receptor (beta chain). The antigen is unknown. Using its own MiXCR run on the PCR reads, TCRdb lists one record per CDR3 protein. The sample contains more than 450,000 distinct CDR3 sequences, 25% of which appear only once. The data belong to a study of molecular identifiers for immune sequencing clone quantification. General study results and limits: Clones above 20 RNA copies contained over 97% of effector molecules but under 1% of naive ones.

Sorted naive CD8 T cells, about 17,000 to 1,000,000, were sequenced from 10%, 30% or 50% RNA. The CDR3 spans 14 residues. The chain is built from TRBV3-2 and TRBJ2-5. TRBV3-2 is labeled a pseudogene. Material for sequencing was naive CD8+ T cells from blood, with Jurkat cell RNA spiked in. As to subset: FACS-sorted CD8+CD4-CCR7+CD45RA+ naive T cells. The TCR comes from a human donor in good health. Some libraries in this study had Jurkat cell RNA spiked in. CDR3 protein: CASSHTGSQETQYF. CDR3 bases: TGTGCCAGCAGCCATACAGGGTCCCAAGAGACCCAGTACTTC.